What follows is one T cell receptor beta chain and its context. Produced via immunoSEQ multiplex PCR; TCRdb's table is partial and in-frame only. The sample yields about 380,000 clones, 95% to 97% seen once. Trimming at V came to 4 bases and at J to 3 bases, leaving 22 bases not matched to a gene. CDR1 SGHVS and CDR2 FQNEAQ come from the germline V gene. This CDR3 has 21 amino acids. This entry is derived from a study of shared clonotypes between healthy human individuals. The origin of this receptor is a man aged 30 to 39 in good health. The chain recombines TRBV7-8 with TRBJ2-3, with 10 bases identical to TRBD2. Specimen: memory CD8+ T cells sorted from blood. Subset given: CD45RO+ cells pooled with CCR7-negative TemRA cells. Written as DNA, the CDR3 is TGTGCCAGCAGCTCGCACCCTTATGGAGCCCAGAGCGGGAGGGGGACAGATACGCAGTATTTT. It yields the protein CASSSHPYGAQSGRGTDTQYF.